Below, one T cell receptor beta chain is given with its context. Antigen specificity is unknown. Per the germline V gene, CDR1 is MDHEN and CDR2 is SYDVKM. Trimming removed 5 bases from V and 5 bases from J; junction bases left unmatched: 10. There are 15 residues in the CDR3. These data originate in a study of cytomegalovirus exposure and HLA in healthy donors. TCRdb's table, derived via immunoSEQ multiplex PCR, lists solely in-frame clones and lacks some. This repertoire shows 200,000 or so clones, around 86% found once; its top ten account for 1.5% to 2.5%. Study findings and constraints: Under in vitro conditions, a few CMV-associated chains were confirmed as specific for CMV antigens. In the 95 to 150 validation repertoires, a later analysis found that first-cohort TCR clusters tended to co-occur. TCR sequences were mostly rare, though some public TCRs occurred in many donors. Per published reports, the classifier diagnosed cytomegalovirus status with high specificity and sensitivity.

Sequencing was carried out using PBMCs. The chain is built from TRBV28 and TRBJ2-5; 8 bases line up with TRBD2. This clonotype was sampled from a woman aged 18-29 years in good health and CMV-seropositive. In DNA form, the CDR3 reads TGTGCCAGCAGTACCCCGGGGGGGGGTGGGGAGACCCAGTACTTC. This gives the protein CASSTPGGGGETQYF.